This T cell receptor beta chain was identified during a study of cytomegalovirus exposure and HLA in healthy donors. This CDR3 is 14 amino acids long. Germline lookup yields CDR1 SGHVS and CDR2 FQNEAQ. V lost 2 bases to trimming and J lost 4 bases, with 9 bases between them. The study ran its PCR with 60 Vbeta and 13 Jbeta primers. Some clones are missing from TCRdb's copy, which holds only in-frame ones; the method was immunoSEQ multiplex PCR. The repertoire holds approximately 110,000 clones, over 60% seen once, with roughly an eighth in the top ten. The chain carries TRBV7-8 and TRBJ2-1; tentatively, D is TRBD1 (5 bases). The specimen sequenced was PBMCs. The receptor was isolated from a woman aged 60-70 years in good health and CMV-seropositive. CDR3 loop: CASSLRQTYNEQFF. The CDR3 region has the DNA TGTGCCAGCAGCTTACGACAGACGTACAATGAGCAGTTCTTC.